What follows are 30 T cell receptor beta chains derived from one specimen sequenced in a study of blood T cell repertoires in COVID-19. The data were produced by immunoSEQ multiplex PCR, yet TCRdb's version contains in-frame clones alone and is incomplete. The data show tens of thousands of clones, with about 90% seen just once and around 13% held by the top ten. Sequencing was performed on peripheral blood. The receptors come from a human donor with active COVID-19. The donor label of this sample is uncertain.

The chain couples TRBV2 to TRBJ2-2, with TRBD1 identical over 11 bases. Losses at the gene ends were 4 bases for V and 7 bases for J; bases not matched to a gene: 2. Germline CDR1 and CDR2: SNHLY and FYNNEI. The CDR3 is 14 amino acids. The CDR3: CASSGTGGSGELFF. The CDR3 bases are TGTGCCAGCAGTGGGACAGGGGGCAGCGGGGAGCTGTTTTTT.

The DNA for the CDR3 is TGCGCCAGCAGCGAGGACAGGGACGGCACTGAAGCTTTCTTT. Protein sequence: CASSEDRDGTEAFF. This chain connects TRBV5-1 to TRBJ1-1, with TRBD1 matching 8 bases. J lost 4 bases, V lost 4 bases, and 6 bases had no gene match. The CDR3 is 14 residues long. Germline CDR1 reads SGHRS; CDR2 reads YFSETQ. The full variable domain, rest sourced from reference TRBV5-1 and TRBJ1-1, is KAGVTQTPRYLIKTRGQQVTLSCSPISGHRSVSWYQQTPGQGLQFLFEYFSETQRNKGNFPGRFSGRQFSNSRSEMNVSTLELGDSALYLCASSEDRDGTEAFFGQGTRLTVV.

The V gene is TRBV28, the J gene TRBJ2-5; TRBD2 aligns across 9 bases. CDR3 length equals 16 residues. With 4 bases clipped from V and 2 bases from J, the junction kept 8 bases outside the gene matches. Germline CDR1 and CDR2: MDHEN and SYDVKM. The CDR3 DNA is TGTGCCAGCAGTTCGTCGGGACTAGCCTTACAAGAGACCCAGTACTTC. It specifies CASSSSGLALQETQYF.

The V and J genes are TRBV19 and TRBJ1-4, with 10 positions matching TRBD1. The germline CDR1 and CDR2 sequences are LNHDA and SQIVND (reference sequence). The CDR3 totals 13 residues. The V and J ends lost 8 bases and 7 bases, in that order; junction bases with no gene match: 4. The CDR3, as DNA: TGTGCCAGTCGGGGACAGGGGACTGAAAAACTGTTTTTT. The encoded protein is CASRGQGTEKLFF.

The chain uses TRBV19 and TRBJ2-3, with a weak D call TRBD1 (5 bases). V shed 3 bases and J shed 2 bases, with 12 bases lying between them. The CDR3 is 15 residues long. Germline V gene sequence: CDR1 LNHDA, CDR2 SQIVND (reference sequence). The CDR3 nucleotides are TGTGCCAGTAGTATCAGGGTTGGATACACAGATACGCAGTATTTT. The encoded protein is CASSIRVGYTDTQYF.

The chain links TRBV10-3 to TRBJ2-3, with a possible D match to TRBD1 (6 bases). The V and J ends lost 6 bases and 2 bases respectively, with 12 bases between them. The CDR3 runs 14 residues. Per germline, CDR1 ENHRY and CDR2 SYGVKD. CDR3 amino acids: CAISQQGVTDTQYF. CDR3 coding DNA: TGTGCCATCAGCCAACAGGGAGTCACAGATACGCAGTATTTT.

V is TRBV24-1 and J is TRBJ2-1, with 7 bases fitting TRBD2. CDR3 size: 15 residues. Germline V CDR1 and CDR2: KGHDR, SFDVKD. The V and J ends lost 5 bases and 0 bases, in that order; junction bases with no gene match: 3. In DNA form, the CDR3 reads TGTGCCACCAGTGCGGGGGGAAGCTCCTACAATGAGCAGTTCTTC. It translates to CATSAGGSSYNEQFF.

This chain connects TRBV7-8 to TRBJ2-5; TRBD2 matches at 10 bases. The CDR3 extends over 17 amino acids. Trimming removed 3 bases from V and 4 bases from J; junction bases left unmatched: 11. The germline V gene has CDR1 SGHVS and CDR2 FQNEAQ. Here the CDR3 reads CASSLGRGTSASETQYF. The CDR3 nucleotides read TGTGCCAGCAGCTTGGGGCGGGGGACTAGCGCCTCAGAGACCCAGTACTTC.

Of note for this clone: At the DNA level, this CDR3 is encoded by other sequences in the same sample as well. The rearrangement uses TRBV7-9 and TRBJ2-3; weak D call: TRBD2 (5 bases). The CDR3 spans 14 residues. Trimming removed 2 bases from V and 0 bases from J, with 6 bases in between. CDR1 is SEHNR, CDR2 FQNEAQ, per germline (reference sequence). The CDR3 DNA reads as TGTGCCAGCAGCTTAACGGGAAGCACAGATACGCAGTATTTT. It encodes CASSLTGSTDTQYF.

The count of this clone is one. Here the CDR3 DNA reads TGCAGCGTTGAAGAGGGCCAGCTTGAAGCTTTCTTT. As protein: CSVEEGQLEAFF. The chain employs TRBV29-1 and TRBJ1-1; D remains unclear. Germline loops: CDR1 SQVTM, CDR2 ANQGSEA. The CDR3 is 12 amino acids. Trimming removed 0 bases from V and 7 bases from J, with 9 bases in between. The variable domain in full, with the rest retrieved from reference TRBV29-1 and TRBJ1-1, is SAVISQKPSRDICQRGTSLTIQCQVDSQVTMMFWYRQQPGQSLTLIATANQGSEATYESGFVIDKFPISRPNLTFSTLTVSNMSPEDSSIYLCSVEEGQLEAFFGQGTRLTVV.

This chain uses TRBV28 with TRBJ1-1; 7 bases line up with TRBD1. Looked up from germline, CDR1 is MDHEN and CDR2 is SYDVKM. This CDR3 is built from 14 residues. Germline trimming cut 6 bases from V and 5 bases from J; bases unmatched to any gene: 9. The CDR3 loop reads CASRPDRVRTEAFF. For the CDR3, the DNA is TGTGCCAGCAGACCTGACAGGGTTAGGACTGAAGCTTTCTTT.

The V call is TRBV7-2, the J call TRBJ2-7; 8 bases map to TRBD1. Germline V gene data show CDR1 as SGHTA and CDR2 as FQGNSA. V shed 0 bases and J 0 bases; nucleotides not matched to a gene: 1. The CDR3 totals 15 residues. The CDR3 loop is CASSLAGQDSYEQYF. The CDR3 bases are TGTGCCAGCAGCTTAGCGGGACAGGACTCCTACGAGCAGTACTTC.

The rearrangement links TRBV28 to TRBJ2-7, with 10 bases fitting TRBD1. This CDR3 comprises 18 residues. V lost 4 bases to trimming and J lost 9 bases; unmatched junction nucleotides: 21. Germline CDR1 MDHEN, CDR2 SYDVKM. The CDR3 region is CASSYGGIMRDRGTWQYF. The DNA for the CDR3 is TGTGCCAGCAGTTACGGCGGAATTATGAGGGACAGGGGAACGTGGCAGTACTTC.

This clone was seen once. The chain recombines TRBV10-3 with TRBJ2-2; 9 bases agree with TRBD2. CDR3 length: 15 residues. Per germline, CDR1 ENHRY and CDR2 SYGVKD. After removal of 8 bases from V and 3 bases from J, the junction contained 7 bases not matched to a gene. DNA for the CDR3: TGTGCCATCCCCGTTCTAGCGGGATACACCGGGGAGCTGTTTTTT. Translated, it gives CAIPVLAGYTGELFF.

This chain links TRBV6-5 with TRBJ1-2, with 9 bases aligning to TRBD1. The CDR3 has 14 residues. Germline CDR1 MNHEY, CDR2 SVGAGI. V lost 6 bases to trimming and J lost 8 bases; unmatched junction nucleotides: 10. The CDR3 coding sequence is TGTGCCAGCAGCCGGGGGACAGGGCCAACCGGCTACACCTTC. This sequence encodes CASSRGTGPTGYTF.

J is TRBJ2-7 and V is TRBV27; D perhaps matches TRBD1 (5 bases). There are 13 residues in the CDR3. Germline CDR1 and CDR2: MNHEY and SMNVEV (reference sequence). Trimming shortened V by 2 bases and J by 3 bases, and 8 bases separated the two germline ends. CDR3 nucleotides: TGTGCCAGCAGTTTAGGACACTACTACGAGCAGTACTTC. It yields the protein CASSLGHYYEQYF.

The chain carries TRBV27 and TRBJ2-1; 13 bases match TRBD2. J gave up 7 bases and V 5 bases, and 5 bases lay outside the gene matches. This CDR3 contains 15 residues. Germline-derived CDR1 and CDR2 are MNHEY and SMNVEV (reference sequence). The CDR3 region is CASSPGLAGQNEQFF. The CDR3 DNA reads TGTGCCAGCAGTCCGGGACTAGCGGGGCAGAATGAGCAGTTCTTC.

The chain couples TRBV30 to TRBJ2-3; weak D call: TRBD1 (5 bases). CDR1 and CDR2 from the germline V gene are GTSNPN and SVGIG (reference sequence). Trimming removed 0 bases at V and 2 bases at J, with 15 bases between. This CDR3 contains 16 residues. The CDR3 protein is CAWSVKGWGHTDTQYF. Here the CDR3 DNA reads TGTGCCTGGAGTGTAAAAGGGTGGGGCCACACAGATACGCAGTATTTT. Looking up the rest from reference TRBV30 and TRBJ2-3 gives the full variable domain: SQTIHQWPATLVQPVGSPLSLECTVEGTSNPNLYWYRQAAGRGLQLLFYSVGIGQISSEVPQNLSASRPQDRQFILSSKKLLLSDSGFYLCAWSVKGWGHTDTQYFGPGTRLTVL.

J is TRBJ2-7 and V is TRBV19, with D maybe TRBD1 (6 bases). The CDR3 spans 15 residues. V lost 4 bases and J 2 bases, leaving 15 bases between the germline ends. Germline assignment: CDR1 LNHDA and CDR2 SQIVND (reference sequence). The CDR3 DNA sequence: TGTGCCAGTAGTACTACGCCAGGGGCCCCCTACGAGCAGTACTTC. Translating it yields CASSTTPGAPYEQYF.

This clone occurred once. The V call is TRBV28, the J call TRBJ2-3; 9 bases are shared with TRBD1. The CDR3 is 16 amino acids. Trimming removed 2 bases from V and 4 bases from J; junction bases left unmatched: 7. Germline V gives CDR1 MDHEN, CDR2 SYDVKM. This CDR3 is CASSLKPGQGSDTQYF. CDR3 sequence (DNA): TGTGCCAGCAGTTTAAAACCGGGACAGGGTTCAGATACGCAGTATTTT.

This sequence joins TRBV24-1 and TRBJ2-5; 13 nucleotides agree with TRBD2. The CDR3 has 17 residues. Germline V gene sequence: CDR1 KGHDR, CDR2 SFDVKD. The trim removed 2 bases at V and 5 bases at J, leaving 7 bases unmatched. CDR3 loop: CATSDSGLAGEGETQYF. The DNA of the CDR3 is TGTGCCACCAGTGATTCCGGACTAGCGGGAGAAGGGGAGACCCAGTACTTC.

The J gene is TRBJ2-7, the V gene TRBV28; 7 nucleotides agree with TRBD1. Germline lookup yields CDR1 MDHEN and CDR2 SYDVKM. The CDR3 sequence is 13 residues long. The V and J ends lost 3 bases and 6 bases, in that order; junction bases with no gene match: 5. The CDR3 is CASSLGTAGEQYF. The CDR3 DNA sequence: TGTGCCAGCAGTTTGGGGACAGCCGGCGAGCAGTACTTC.

This chain joins TRBV15 and TRBJ2-7, with 13 bases lining up with TRBD2. This CDR3 has 17 residues. In germline, CDR1 is LNHNV, CDR2 YYDKDF (reference sequence). Unmatched junction bases numbered 5, after V lost 0 bases and J lost 3 bases. In DNA form, the CDR3 reads TGTGCCACCAGCAGAGAGGGACTAGCGGGACAAATCTACGAGCAGTACTTC. Translating it yields CATSREGLAGQIYEQYF.

This chain joins TRBV7-9 and TRBJ2-1; TRBD2 matches 11 bases. V gave up 7 bases and J gave up 6 bases; unmatched junction bases: 5. Germline CDR1 SEHNR, CDR2 FQNEAQ (reference sequence). The CDR3 is made up of 14 amino acids. Here the CDR3 reads CASNLAGGANEQFF. For the CDR3, the DNA is TGTGCCAGCAACCTAGCGGGAGGAGCCAATGAGCAGTTCTTC.

The rearrangement links TRBV5-5 to TRBJ1-1; 7 bases align to TRBD1. Germline CDR1 reads SGHKS; CDR2 reads YYEKEE (reference sequence). CDR3 length: 14 residues. V gave up 4 bases and J gave up 4 bases; unmatched junction bases: 7. The CDR3 region has the DNA TGTGCCAGCAGCCCCTACGACAGGGCCACTGAAGCTTTCTTT. This codes for CASSPYDRATEAFF.

This rearrangement joins TRBV29-1 to TRBJ2-2; a weak D match, TRBD1 (5 bases). Trimming shortened V by 1 base and J by 4 bases, and 7 bases separated the two germline ends. The CDR3 totals 13 residues. Germline values: CDR1 SQVTM, CDR2 ANQGSEA. The CDR3 nucleotides read TGCAGCGTTGAAGGGCAGGGCACCGGGGAGCTGTTTTTT. Protein product: CSVEGQGTGELFF.

The chain joins TRBV6-5 to TRBJ2-7, with 9 bases identical to TRBD1. The CDR3 is 14 amino acids. The V segment lost 3 bases and the J segment 7 bases; nucleotides outside the gene matches: 7. Per germline, CDR1 MNHEY and CDR2 SVGAGI. CDR3 loop: CASSYAWTGVEQYF. The CDR3 nucleotides read TGTGCCAGCAGTTATGCCTGGACAGGGGTTGAGCAGTACTTC.

J is TRBJ2-7 and V is TRBV7-8, with 11 bases lining up with TRBD2. Germline CDR1 reads SGHVS; CDR2 reads FQNEAQ. The ends lost 1 base at V and 3 bases at J; junction bases unmatched: 8. This CDR3 has 17 amino acids. The CDR3 DNA sequence: TGTGCCAGCAGCTTAGGGTTAGCGGGAGGGCCGGGCTACGAGCAGTACTTC. This codes for CASSLGLAGGPGYEQYF.

As DNA, the CDR3 is TGTGCCAGCGGGCAGGTTACCACAGATACGCAGTATTTT. It is translated as CASGQVTTDTQYF. V is TRBV12-3 or TRBV12-4 and J is TRBJ2-3; no definite D call. CDR3 length equals 13 residues. V was cut by 8 bases and J by 2 bases, with 11 bases left in between.

This chain connects TRBV6-6 to TRBJ2-7, with a possible D match to TRBD1 (6 bases). Germline CDR1 reads MNHNY; CDR2 reads SVGAGI (reference sequence). V was shortened by 2 bases and J by 7 bases, with 18 bases between the two germline ends. This CDR3 has 15 residues. CDR3 loop: CASSYTGQSQGEQYF. CDR3 in DNA: TGTGCCAGCAGTTACACCGGGCAGTCCCAGGGGGAGCAGTACTTC.